This record concerns one T cell receptor (beta chain) sequence. Its specificity is unknown. Investigators excluded patients with uncontrolled infection, other autoimmune disease, pregnancy or lactation. This record comes from a study of T cells in Graves' hyperthyroidism and ophthalmopathy. Study-level findings and limits: Blood also showed most of the thyroid clonotypes that were expanded above 0.001. Ophthalmopathy was predicted by the model a median of approximately 6.6 months ahead of onset.

Germline CDR1 SNHLY, CDR2 FYNNEI. This CDR3 is built from 13 residues. The J segment lost 6 bases and the V segment lost 4 bases, leaving 3 bases of the junction unmatched. It was RNA transcripts that yielded the amplified TCR beta CDR3 regions. HTBI primers drove first-round RT-PCR of the TCR CDR3. One entry per CDR3 protein results from TCRdb running MiXCR on the multiplex PCR reads. This sample has hundreds of thousands of distinct CDR3 sequences, with about 45% found just once. The source is an adult man with Graves' disease, either hyperthyroidism or ophthalmopathy (not recorded which). What was sequenced was peripheral blood or thyroid tissue (not recorded which). The V call is TRBV2, the J call TRBJ1-2; 9 bases map to TRBD1. Here the CDR3 reads CASSGRDRDGYTF. CDR3 in DNA: TGTGCCAGCAGTGGGCGGGACAGGGATGGCTACACCTTC.